Here is one T cell receptor beta chain with its context. Antigen unknown. Using immunoSEQ multiplex PCR, the repertoire was profiled, and TCRdb retains in-frame clones only, with some absent. The table shows just under 45,000 clones, with about 80% occurring only once. The CDR3 length is 16 residues. Trimming cost V 6 bases and J 1 base, with 16 bases left between them. Germline CDR1 reads SNHLY; CDR2 reads FYNNEI. This record belongs to a study of OX40 agonist ivuxolimab in advanced cancers. Overall study context: The patients received agonistic anti-OX40 (CD134) antibody ivuxolimab. Males comprised roughly four fifths of the group, whose mean age was approximately 60 years (range roughly 20 to 85). The study, taken as a whole, reports: The average count of expanded clones was higher among CD8+ T cells than among CD4+. Among the least clonally expanded were partial responders at 0.1-3.0 mg/kg.

The J gene is TRBJ2-1, the V gene TRBV2, with D tentatively TRBD1 (5 bases). The origin of this receptor is an adult with an advanced solid tumor such as melanoma, head and neck, liver or kidney cancer. The sample was CD4+ or CD8+ T cells sorted from blood, taken in a trial of the OX40 agonist ivuxolimab. The CDR3 loop is CASRGKERGSYNEQFF. CDR3 in DNA: TGTGCCAGCAGGGGTAAAGAAAGGGGATCCTACAATGAGCAGTTCTTC.